These 25 T cell receptor beta chains originate from one sample sequenced in a study of regulatory T cells in long-lasting Graves disease. In building TCR beta libraries, iRepertoire HTBI primers were used together with Arm-PCR of CDR3 regions. TCRdb passed the multiplex PCR reads through MiXCR, listing each CDR3 protein once. The sample holds 250,000 to 400,000 distinct CDR3 sequences; more than 15% are singletons and the top ten take approximately 35%. Time point given: newly diagnosed GD, antithyroid drugs for less than 3 months. RNA isolated from PBMCs was used to make the TCR library. The sample in question was peripheral blood mononuclear cells (PBMCs), obtained at new diagnosis, from a patient treated with antithyroid drugs. The receptors shown here come from a female donor with Graves disease.

This clonotype was picked up many times. The chain is built from TRBV5-1 and TRBJ1-2, with 12 bases that match TRBD1. The V gene's germline CDR1 is SGHRS and CDR2 YFSETQ. This CDR3 comprises 14 residues. V gave up 4 bases and J gave up 6 bases; unmatched junction bases: 4. DNA for the CDR3: TGCGCCAGCAGCGGGGACAGGGGGCGCGATGGCTACACCTTC. Its translation: CASSGDRGRDGYTF. The full variable domain, its missing parts supplied by reference TRBV5-1 and TRBJ1-2, is KAGVTQTPRYLIKTRGQQVTLSCSPISGHRSVSWYQQTPGQGLQFLFEYFSETQRNKGNFPGRFSGRQFSNSRSEMNVSTLELGDSALYLCASSGDRGRDGYTFGSGTRLTVV.

This clonotype was seen repeatedly, ten times or more. The chain employs TRBV9 and TRBJ2-3, with no clear D. Per the germline V gene, CDR1 is SGDLS and CDR2 is YYNGEE. This CDR3 has 15 amino acids. V shed 1 base and J shed 3 bases, with 12 bases lying between them. This chain's CDR3 is CASSVHPPSTDTQYF. DNA for the CDR3: TGTGCCAGCAGCGTACATCCTCCTAGTACAGATACGCAGTATTTT.

At least ten counts were recorded for this clonotype. The V call is TRBV11-2, the J call TRBJ2-5, with TRBD2 matching 8 bases. Looked up from germline, CDR1 is SGHAT and CDR2 is FQNNGV. J lost 3 bases, V lost 3 bases, and 6 bases had no gene match. The CDR3 is made up of 15 amino acids. CDR3 DNA sequence: TGTGCCAGCAGCTTCCCTAGCGGGCCTAAAGAGACCCAGTACTTC. Amino acids: CASSFPSGPKETQYF. Full variable domain (remainder filled in from reference TRBV11-2 and TRBJ2-5): EAGVAQSPRYKIIEKRQSVAFWCNPISGHATLYWYQQILGQGPKLLIQFQNNGVVDDSQLPKDRFSAERLKGVDSTLKIQPAKLEDSAVYLCASSFPSGPKETQYFGPGTRLLVL.

The sample holds many counts of this clonotype. This sequence joins TRBV19 and TRBJ2-1, with D maybe TRBD2 (6 bases). There are 16 residues in the CDR3. Germline CDR1 is LNHDA and CDR2 is SQIVND (reference sequence). Trimming cost V 6 bases and J 0 bases, with 15 bases left between them. CDR3: CASSPRDGSSYNEQFF. Here the CDR3 DNA reads TGTGCCAGTAGCCCAAGGGACGGGAGCTCCTACAATGAGCAGTTCTTC.

This clonotype was counted at least ten times. The V gene is TRBV6-1, the J gene TRBJ1-6; weak D call: TRBD1 (5 bases). V was trimmed by 2 bases and J by 11 bases, leaving 10 bases between them. The CDR3 consists of 13 residues. Germline assignment: CDR1 MNHNS and CDR2 SASEGT. This chain's CDR3 is CASSESRVTPLHF. CDR3 nucleotide sequence: TGTGCCAGCAGTGAATCCAGGGTTACACCCCTCCACTTT.

This clonotype was seen at least ten times. The chain combines TRBV29-1 with TRBJ2-7; D possibly corresponds to TRBD1 (6 bases). This CDR3 comprises 14 residues. Germline V gene lookup returns CDR1 SQVTM and CDR2 ANQGSEA. The V end was cut by 5 bases, the J end by 5 bases, with 19 bases between. CDR3 residues: CSVSGAGSIDEQYF. The CDR3 coding sequence is TGCAGCGTTTCAGGGGCAGGCAGCATAGACGAGCAGTACTTC.

Of note for this clonotype: A single base separates this from a much larger clone, so it may be a read error. This chain joins TRBV20-1 and TRBJ2-7; D unresolved. The CDR3 is 14 amino acids. V lost 0 bases and J lost 0, with 9 bases in between. In germline, CDR1 is DFQATT, CDR2 SNEGSKA (reference sequence). The CDR3 is CSARDLRSSYEQYF. The CDR3 region has the DNA TGCAGTGCTAGAGATCTGCGCAGCTCCTACGAGCAGTACTTC.

This clonotype was seen many times. This chain connects TRBV12-3 or TRBV12-4 to TRBJ1-5, with a weak D call TRBD1 (5 bases). The CDR3 is 13 amino acids. Trimming removed 6 bases at V and 5 bases at J, with 11 bases between. CDR3 protein: CASRPGGDQPQHF. DNA of the CDR3: TGTGCCAGCAGACCCGGGGGAGATCAGCCCCAGCATTTT.

This clonotype was recorded at least ten times. The rearrangement uses TRBV5-1 and TRBJ2-3, with D possibly matching TRBD2 (6 bases). The CDR3 runs 17 residues. Trimming pared 0 bases from V and 0 bases from J, leaving 14 bases between. Germline CDR1 reads SGHRS; CDR2 reads YFSETQ. The CDR3 DNA reads TGCGCCAGCAGCTTGGTTGGTAGCGGTAAAAGCACAGATACGCAGTATTTT. It encodes CASSLVGSGKSTDTQYF.

This clonotype was counted between two and nine times. J is TRBJ2-3 and V is TRBV6-2 or TRBV6-3; TRBD1 or TRBD2 may be the D gene (6 bases each). Germline V gene data show CDR1 as MNHEY and CDR2 as SVGEGT. The CDR3 covers 16 residues. Trimming pared 6 bases from V and 3 bases from J, leaving 19 bases between. CDR3 loop: CASSSWGASGTDTQYF. The CDR3 DNA follows: TGTGCCAGCAGCTCCTGGGGGGCCTCGGGGACAGATACGCAGTATTTT.

Turning to this clonotype: Just one base apart from a much larger clone, this may be a read error. The CDR3: CASSYGLGGEQFF. The CDR3 nucleotides are TGTGCCAGCAGTTACGGGCTAGGGGGCGAGCAGTTCTTC. The V and J genes are TRBV6-2 or TRBV6-3 and TRBJ2-3; 7 nucleotides match TRBD1. The J call may be incorrect, as the DNA end agrees better with TRBJ2-1. Germline CDR1 and CDR2: MNHEY and SVGEGT. This CDR3 contains 13 residues.

This clonotype was seen many times. The chain carries TRBV20-1 and TRBJ1-1, with D maybe TRBD1 (5 bases). The length of the CDR3 is 15 residues. Germline CDR1 reads DFQATT; CDR2 reads SNEGSKA (reference sequence). The V end was cut by 0 bases, the J end by 0 bases, with 11 bases between. CDR3 DNA: TGCAGTGCTAGAGATCGGGACTCCCTGAACACTGAAGCTTTCTTT. The encoded protein is CSARDRDSLNTEAFF.

In its sample, this clonotype was seen a few times. V and J are TRBV5-8 and TRBJ2-5; no reliable D call. Per the germline V gene, CDR1 is SGHTS and CDR2 is YDEGEE. CDR3 length: 14 amino acids. Trimming took 0 bases from V and 2 from J, leaving 8 bases between them. CDR3 DNA: TGTGCCAGCAGCTTGGTCGGTCAGCAAGAGACCCAGTACTTC. This translates into CASSLVGQQETQYF.

V usage is TRBV7-2 and J usage is TRBJ2-3, with TRBD2 matching 8 bases. CDR1 SGHTA and CDR2 FQGNSA come from the germline V gene. The V and J ends lost 6 bases and 3 bases, in that order; junction bases with no gene match: 11. This CDR3 is built from 16 residues. The CDR3 reads CASRPSGGRRTDTQYF. The CDR3 DNA follows: TGTGCCAGCAGACCGTCGGGGGGGAGAAGGACAGATACGCAGTATTTT.

This clonotype has ten or more counts. The chain uses TRBV9 and TRBJ2-1; no reliable D call. The germline gives CDR1 SGDLS, CDR2 YYNGEE. The length of the CDR3 is 12 residues. Deletions cut 3 bases from V and 10 bases from J, with 11 bases between. The CDR3 here is CASSADYGEQFF. CDR3 DNA sequence: TGTGCCAGCAGCGCGGATTATGGGGAGCAGTTCTTC.

This clonotype was detected a few times. This chain joins TRBV29-1 and TRBJ2-7; 8 bases agree with TRBD2. The CDR3 has 13 amino acids. Germline loops: CDR1 SQVTM, CDR2 ANQGSEA. The trim removed 1 base at V and 2 bases at J, leaving 1 base unmatched. The CDR3 region is CSVEVGRAYEQYF. CDR3 DNA: TGCAGCGTTGAAGTCGGGAGGGCCTACGAGCAGTACTTC.

This clonotype appeared a few times. The rearrangement links TRBV6-1 to TRBJ1-6, with TRBD1 matching over 7 bases. The length of the CDR3 is 15 residues. Germline loops: CDR1 MNHNS, CDR2 SASEGT. V dropped 6 bases and J dropped 7; count of bases not matched to a gene: 9. As DNA, the CDR3 is TGTGCCAGCAGGGAGACAGGGAGGCCGAATTCACCCCTCCACTTT. It encodes CASRETGRPNSPLHF.

This clonotype was recorded many times. This chain joins TRBV20-1 and TRBJ2-5; 11 positions agree with TRBD2. Germline CDR1 DFQATT, CDR2 SNEGSKA (reference sequence). The CDR3 has 16 residues. The junction had 5 bases not matched to a gene; V was cut back by 0 bases and J by 2 bases. CDR3: CSARDSGTSGQETQYF. The DNA for the CDR3 is TGCAGTGCTAGAGATTCCGGGACTAGCGGTCAAGAGACCCAGTACTTC.

This clonotype was seen ten or more times. The chain is built from TRBV7-9 and TRBJ2-5, with 10 bases fitting TRBD2. This CDR3 comprises 15 residues. Germline trimming cut 1 base from V and 4 bases from J; bases unmatched to any gene: 3. Germline loops: CDR1 SEHNR, CDR2 FQNEAQ (reference sequence). This CDR3 is CASSLGASGRETQYF. The CDR3 nucleotides are TGTGCCAGCAGCTTAGGGGCTAGCGGGAGAGAGACCCAGTACTTC.

The J gene is TRBJ1-5, the V gene TRBV7-9, with a tentative D call TRBD1 (6 bases). The CDR3 has 14 amino acids. Trimming pared 2 bases from V and 5 bases from J, leaving 10 bases between. Germline V gene lookup returns CDR1 SEHNR and CDR2 FQNEAQ (reference sequence). The CDR3: CASSLRTADQPQHF. CDR3 DNA: TGTGCCAGCAGCTTACGGACAGCAGATCAGCCCCAGCATTTT. Full variable domain (rest looked up from reference TRBV7-9 and TRBJ1-5): DTGVSQNPRHKITKRGQNVTFRCDPISEHNRLYWYRQTLGQGPEFLTYFQNEAQLEKSRLLSDRFSAERPKGSFSTLEIQRTEQGDSAMYLCASSLRTADQPQHFGDGTRLSIL.

This clonotype was observed many times. This chain uses TRBV7-9 with TRBJ2-2, with TRBD2 matching 14 bases. Per germline, CDR1 SEHNR and CDR2 FQNEAQ (reference sequence). V lost 5 bases to trimming and J lost 1 base; unmatched junction nucleotides: 6. This CDR3 has 18 residues. CDR3 protein: CASSLTSGREWNTGELFF. CDR3 DNA: TGTGCCAGCAGCCTGACTAGCGGGAGGGAGTGGAACACCGGGGAGCTGTTTTTT.

This clonotype was picked up many times. This chain links TRBV6-9 with TRBJ1-4, with D hard to call. The V and J ends lost 3 bases and 4 bases respectively, with 9 bases between them. This CDR3 contains 14 residues. Germline V gene lookup returns CDR1 MNHGY and CDR2 SVAAGI. Here the CDR3 DNA reads TGTGCCAGCAGTTACTCGAAAGATAATGAAAAACTGTTTTTT. Protein product: CASSYSKDNEKLFF.

This sequence joins TRBV6-1 and TRBJ2-7; TRBD2 agrees at 7 bases. V lost 2 bases and J lost 2; bases outside the gene matches: 3. Germline V gene data show CDR1 as MNHNS and CDR2 as SASEGT. CDR3 length equals 14 residues. The CDR3 sequence: CASSEFGRAYEQYF. The CDR3 coding sequence is TGTGCCAGCAGTGAATTTGGGAGGGCCTACGAGCAGTACTTC.

A remark on this clonotype: One junction end does not reproduce the germline sequence, and a read error may be involved. The J gene is TRBJ1-6, the V gene TRBV25-1; D remains ambiguous. Germline CDR1 MGHDK, CDR2 SYGVNS. This CDR3 comprises 15 residues. CDR3 in DNA: TGTGCCAGCAGTGAATTGGGCTCCTATAATTCACCCCTCCGCTTT. Translating gives CASSELGSYNSPLRF.

CDR3 region: CSASGGTSGRALYEQYF. The CDR3 bases are TGCAGTGCTAGTGGCGGGACTAGCGGGAGGGCTCTCTACGAGCAGTACTTC. The rearrangement uses TRBV20-1 and TRBJ2-7; 16 bases agree with TRBD2. Trimming removed 3 bases from V and 3 bases from J; junction bases left unmatched: 8. Looked up from germline, CDR1 is DFQATT and CDR2 is SNEGSKA (reference sequence). The CDR3 has 17 amino acids.